These T cell receptor beta chains were read from a single sample in a study of blood T cell repertoires in COVID-19. This table comes from immunoSEQ multiplex PCR, and its TCRdb copy is limited to in-frame clones, with some not included. The table records over 60,000 clones, more than 75% of them present only once. The specimen sequenced was peripheral blood. The receptors here all came from a human donor in a cohort sampled during active COVID-19. CDR3s include the opening cysteine and the closing phenylalanine or tryptophan. D genes are given only for firm matches. Some rows mark clone size as missing; the rest say once, few, many or name a class of expanded clone.

length | J | D | V | size | DNA | CDR3
13 | TRBJ1-1 | TRBD1 | TRBV5-1 | NA | TGCGCCAGCTCCGACAGGGGGGACACTGAAGCTTTCTTT | CASSDRGDTEAFF
17 | TRBJ1-2 | TRBD1 | TRBV6-4 | NA | TGTGCCAGCAGGGGTGGGACAGGATGGAGTACTAACTATGGCTACACCTTC | CASRGGTGWSTNYGYTF
14 | TRBJ2-7 | TRBD2 | TRBV3-1/TRBV3-2 | NA | TGTGCCAGCAGCCCCGGGACTAGCGGGCTTCGGCAGTACTTC | CASSPGTSGLRQYF
15 | TRBJ1-1 | NA | TRBV27 | NA | TGTGCCAGCAGTTTAAGTTCTGGGCTGAGCACTGAAGCTTTCTTT | CASSLSSGLSTEAFF
14 | TRBJ2-5 | TRBD1 | TRBV2 | NA | TGTGCCAGCAGTCAGACAGGGAGACGAGAGACCCAGTACTTC | CASSQTGRRETQYF
16 | TRBJ1-5 | NA | TRBV6-1 | few | TGTGCCAGCAGTGACGAGACATATTATAGCAATCAGCCCCAGCATTTT | CASSDETYYSNQPQHF
15 | TRBJ1-6 | NA | TRBV7-2 | NA | TGTGCCAGCAGCTCCCAGGGGCATAGGAATTCACCCCTCCACTTT | CASSSQGHRNSPLHF
15 | TRBJ2-7 | TRBD2 | TRBV27 | NA | TGTGCCAGCAGTCTCTGGGGGAGGGGTTCCTACGAGCAGTACTTC | CASSLWGRGSYEQYF
14 | TRBJ2-7 | NA | TRBV6-5 | NA | TGTGCCAGCAGTTACTCGAGGCAGTCGGGCGAGCAGTACTTC | CASSYSRQSGEQYF
13 | TRBJ1-1 | NA | TRBV6-1 | NA | TGTGCCAGCAGTGAAGATCAGGGTAGTAAAGCTTTCTTT | CASSEDQGSKAFF
16 | TRBJ1-6 | TRBD1 | TRBV5-6 | once | TGTGCCAGCAGCTGGGGACCGACAGGGGATAATTCACCCCTCCACTTT | CASSWGPTGDNSPLHF
13 | TRBJ1-6 | TRBD1 | TRBV6-6 | NA | TGTGCCAGCAGTGCGGACAGGAGATCGCCCCTCCACTTT | CASSADRRSPLHF
14 | TRBJ2-6 | NA | TRBV27 | NA | TGTGCCAGCAGTTGGAGTTCCGGGGCCAACGTCCTGACTTTC | CASSWSSGANVLTF
14 | TRBJ2-7 | NA | TRBV2 | NA | TGTGCCAGCAGTATCTCACGTCAGGGTCAGGAGCAGTACTTC | CASSISRQGQEQYF
15 | TRBJ1-3 | NA | TRBV5-1 | few | TGCGCCAGCAGCTTGGACAGCATCTCTGGAAACACCATATATTTT | CASSLDSISGNTIYF
14 | TRBJ2-7 | NA | TRBV15 | NA | TGTGCCACCAGCAGAGATCGGGGTACCCACGAGCAGTACTTC | CATSRDRGTHEQYF
15 | TRBJ2-3 | NA | TRBV7-9 | NA | TGTGCCAGCACCCCTGGGGGGATGGGCACAGATACGCAGTATTTT | CASTPGGMGTDTQYF
15 | TRBJ2-2 | NA | TRBV12-5 | once | TGTGCTAGTGGTCTTGGTGACAAGAACACCGGGGAGCTGTTTTTT | CASGLGDKNTGELFF
15 | TRBJ1-5 | TRBD1 | TRBV18 | NA | TGTGCCAGCTCACGCGGGACAGGGGTTGATCAGCCCCAGCATTTT | CASSRGTGVDQPQHF
12 | TRBJ2-7 | NA | TRBV29-1 | NA | TGCAGCGTGGGGACACCGTTCGGCGAGCAGTACTTC | CSVGTPFGEQYF
17 | TRBJ2-1 | TRBD2 | TRBV27 | NA | TGTGCCAGCACTCTAGGGACTAGCGGGGGAGGATCCCATGAGCAGTTCTTC | CASTLGTSGGGSHEQFF
13 | TRBJ1-5 | NA | TRBV27 | NA | TGTGCCAGCAGAGAGGGTCAAAATCAGCCCCAGCATTTT | CASREGQNQPQHF
13 | TRBJ1-1 | NA | TRBV6-5 | NA | TGTGCCTCAGGGTCTCCAAGAATCACTGAAGCTTTCTTT | CASGSPRITEAFF
12 | TRBJ2-7 | NA | TRBV12-3/TRBV12-4 | NA | TGTGCCAGCAGGAAACAGTACTACGAGCAGTACTTC | CASRKQYYEQYF
15 | TRBJ1-6 | TRBD1 | TRBV9 | NA | TGTGCCAGCAGCCGGTCGGGACAGGGGGAATCACCCCTCCACTTT | CASSRSGQGESPLHF
14 | TRBJ1-5 | NA | TRBV5-1 | NA | TGCGCCAGCAGCTTGGCCGGGAACGGTCAGCCCCAGCATTTT | CASSLAGNGQPQHF
15 | TRBJ2-7 | TRBD2 | TRBV4-2 | NA | TGTGCCAGCAGCCAAACCGGGGGGGCACCCTACGAGCAGTACTTC | CASSQTGGAPYEQYF
18 | TRBJ1-6 | NA | TRBV3-1/TRBV3-2 | NA | TGTGCCAGCAGCTCCTGCAGTCCCATTTCATACAATAATTCACCCCTCCACTTT | CASSSCSPISYNNSPLHF
17 | TRBJ2-7 | TRBD1 | TRBV5-1 | NA | TGCGCCAGCAGCCGCTTGGGGCCTACAGGGGGTTCCTACGAGCAGTACTTC | CASSRLGPTGGSYEQYF
14 | TRBJ1-2 | TRBD1 | TRBV19 | NA | TGTGCCAGTAGTCCGTTGCCAGGGGGCTATGGCTACACCTTC | CASSPLPGGYGYTF
13 | TRBJ2-5 | NA | TRBV4-1 | NA | TGCGCCAGCAGCCAATGGACTGAAGAGACCCAGTACTTC | CASSQWTEETQYF
16 | TRBJ2-7 | TRBD1 | TRBV7-9 | NA | TGTGCCAGCAGCTCGACAGGGGGCGGGGGCTCCTACGAGCAGTACTTC | CASSSTGGGGSYEQYF
15 | TRBJ1-6 | TRBD1 | TRBV27 | NA | TGTGCCAGCAGTCCCGGGGACAGGGTCTATTCACCCCTCCACTTT | CASSPGDRVYSPLHF
18 | TRBJ1-6 | NA | TRBV5-1 | NA | TGCGCCAGCAGCTTGGGGAGGACAGTAAGCTCCTATAATTCACCCCTCCACTTT | CASSLGRTVSSYNSPLHF
15 | TRBJ2-3 | NA | TRBV5-1 | NA | TGCGCCAGCGGCGCGGGCGGGACAGTCACAGATACGCAGTATTTT | CASGAGGTVTDTQYF
14 | TRBJ2-3 | NA | TRBV10-3 | once | TGTGCCACCCGGGGGACGGGGGGCACAGATACGCAGTATTTT | CATRGTGGTDTQYF
15 | TRBJ1-1 | TRBD1 | TRBV18 | NA | TGTGCCAGCTCACCACTCGGGACAGGGAAAAATGAAGCTTTCTTT | CASSPLGTGKNEAFF
13 | TRBJ2-7 | NA | TRBV10-2 | few | TGCGCCAGCAGTGGTTACTCTCCCTACGAGCAGTACTTC | CASSGYSPYEQYF
15 | TRBJ1-4 | NA | TRBV5-1 | NA | TGCGCCAGCAGCCAAGACGGTCTAGCTAACGAAAAACTGTTTTTT | CASSQDGLANEKLFF
14 | TRBJ2-7 | NA | TRBV5-1 | NA | TGCGCCAGCAGCCCGGGGACACTCGCAGGCGAGCAGTACTTC | CASSPGTLAGEQYF
13 | TRBJ2-7 | NA | TRBV15 | NA | TGTGCCACCAGCGACAGGTCGTTCTACGAGCAGTACTTC | CATSDRSFYEQYF
13 | TRBJ2-7 | NA | TRBV7-2 | few | TGTGCCAGCAGCTTAGCCAGGGGCTACGAGCAGTACTTC | CASSLARGYEQYF
13 | TRBJ2-1 | NA | TRBV19 | NA | TGTGCCACTACAGGGCGGGCCTACAATGAGCAGTTCTTC | CATTGRAYNEQFF